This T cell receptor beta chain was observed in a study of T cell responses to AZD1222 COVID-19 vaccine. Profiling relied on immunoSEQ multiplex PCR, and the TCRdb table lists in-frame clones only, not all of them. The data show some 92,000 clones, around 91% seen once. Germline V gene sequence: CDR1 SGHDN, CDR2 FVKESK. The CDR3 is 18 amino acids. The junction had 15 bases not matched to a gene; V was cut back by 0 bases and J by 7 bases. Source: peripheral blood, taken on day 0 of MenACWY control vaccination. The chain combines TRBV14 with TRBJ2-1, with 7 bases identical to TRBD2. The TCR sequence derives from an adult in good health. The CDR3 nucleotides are TGTGCCAGCAGCCAAGATCTCCAGGGCGGGAGCTGGATAAATGAGCAGTTCTTC. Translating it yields CASSQDLQGGSWINEQFF.